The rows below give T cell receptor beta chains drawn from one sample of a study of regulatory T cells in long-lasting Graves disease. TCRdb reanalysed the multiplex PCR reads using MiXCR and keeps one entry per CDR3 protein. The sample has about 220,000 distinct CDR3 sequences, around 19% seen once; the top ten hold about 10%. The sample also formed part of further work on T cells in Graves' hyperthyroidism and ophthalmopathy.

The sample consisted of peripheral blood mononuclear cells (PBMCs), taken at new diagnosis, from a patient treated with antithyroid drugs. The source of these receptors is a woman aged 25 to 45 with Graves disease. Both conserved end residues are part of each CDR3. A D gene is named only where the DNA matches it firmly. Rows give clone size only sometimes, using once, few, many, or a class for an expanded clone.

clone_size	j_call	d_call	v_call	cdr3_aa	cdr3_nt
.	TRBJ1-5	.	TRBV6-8	CVSRAGSQPQHF	TGTGTCAGCCGGGCAGGGAGTCAGCCCCAGCATTTT
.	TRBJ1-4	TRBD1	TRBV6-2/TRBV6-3	CASSDPWTGTLNEKLFF	TGTGCCAGCAGTGACCCATGGACAGGGACGTTGAATGAAAAACTGTTTTTT
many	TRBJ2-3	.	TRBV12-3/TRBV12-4	CASSLDQGSTDTQYF	TGTGCCAGCAGTTTGGATCAGGGGAGCACAGATACGCAGTATTTT
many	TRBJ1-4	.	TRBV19	CASSDPGLNEKLFF	TGTGCCAGTAGTGACCCGGGCCTCAATGAAAAACTGTTTTTT
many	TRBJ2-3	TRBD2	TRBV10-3	CAISARVAGGITDTQYF	TGTGCCATCAGTGCCCGGGTCGCGGGGGGCATCACAGATACGCAGTATTTT
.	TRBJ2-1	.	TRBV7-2	CASSYQSSYNEQFF	TGTGCCAGCAGCTATCAGAGCTCCTACAATGAGCAGTTCTTC
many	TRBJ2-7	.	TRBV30	CAWKGSPPYEQYF	TGTGCCTGGAAGGGCTCCCCCCCTTACGAGCAGTACTTC
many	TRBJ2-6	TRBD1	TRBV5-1	CASSPQGLGSGANVLTF	TGCGCCAGCAGCCCACAGGGGTTGGGCTCTGGGGCCAACGTCCTGACTTTC
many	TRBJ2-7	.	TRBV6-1	CASSEDGAYEQYF	TGTGCCAGCAGTGAAGATGGTGCCTACGAGCAGTACTTC
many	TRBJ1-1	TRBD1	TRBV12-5	CASGSPPGQRANTEAFF	TGTGCTAGTGGTTCCCCCCCGGGACAGAGAGCGAACACTGAAGCTTTCTTT
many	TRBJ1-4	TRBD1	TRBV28	CASSFPGGNEKLFF	TGTGCCAGCAGTTTTCCAGGGGGTAATGAAAAACTGTTTTTT
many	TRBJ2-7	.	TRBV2	CASSETRVTSYEQYF	TGTGCCAGCAGTGAGACAAGGGTCACCTCCTACGAGCAGTACTTC
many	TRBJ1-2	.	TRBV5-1	CASSYGLEGAYGYTF	TGCGCCAGCAGCTACGGGCTCGAGGGAGCTTATGGCTACACCTTC
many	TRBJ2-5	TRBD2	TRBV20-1	CSASSHLAGETQYF	TGCAGTGCTAGCAGCCACCTAGCGGGAGAGACCCAGTACTTC
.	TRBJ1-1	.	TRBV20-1	CSAPDRNTEAFF	TGCAGTGCTCCCGACAGGAACACTGAAGCTTTCTTT
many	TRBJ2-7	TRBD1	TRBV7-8	CASSQGTGTIYEQYF	TGTGCCAGCAGCCAAGGGACAGGTACGATCTACGAGCAGTACTTC
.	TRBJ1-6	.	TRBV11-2	CASSLVRGTPLHF	TGTGCCAGCAGCTTAGTACGGGGTACACCCCTCCACTTT
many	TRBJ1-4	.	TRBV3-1	CASSRGSGTNEKLFF	TGTGCCAGCAGCCGCGGATCCGGGACGAATGAAAAACTGTTTTTT
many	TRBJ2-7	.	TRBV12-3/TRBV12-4	CASSLKGGAEYEQYF	TGTGCCAGCAGTTTAAAGGGGGGGGCAGAGTACGAGCAGTACTTC
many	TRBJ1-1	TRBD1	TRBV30	CAWSRGRGDTEAFF	TGTGCCTGGAGTAGGGGGCGAGGTGACACTGAAGCTTTCTTT
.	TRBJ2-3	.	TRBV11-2	CASSLIMGKIDTQSF	TGTGCCAGCAGCCTGATTATGGGGAAAATCGATACGCAGTCTTTT
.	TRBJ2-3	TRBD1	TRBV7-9	CASSTRDQGADTQYF	TGTGCCAGCAGCACGAGGGACCAGGGGGCGGATACGCAGTATTTT
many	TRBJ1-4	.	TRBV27	CASSLLGTNEKLFF	TGTGCCAGCAGTTTATTGGGTACTAATGAAAAACTGTTTTTT
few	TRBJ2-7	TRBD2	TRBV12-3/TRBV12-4	CASSVAGDSYEQYF	TGTGCCAGCAGTGTAGCGGGGGACTCCTACGAGCAGTACTTC
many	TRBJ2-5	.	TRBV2	CASTRDTKETQYF	TGTGCCAGCACCCGGGACACTAAAGAGACCCAGTACTTC
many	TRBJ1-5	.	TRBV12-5	CASGFHLSGHNQPQHF	TGTGCTAGTGGTTTTCACCTATCGGGACATAATCAGCCCCAGCATTTT
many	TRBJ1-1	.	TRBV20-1	CSARASAGWTEAFF	TGCAGTGCCCGGGCGTCGGCAGGGTGGACTGAAGCTTTCTTT
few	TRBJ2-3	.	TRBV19	CASSMIPGSTTDTQYF	TGTGCCAGTAGTATGATCCCAGGGTCTACCACAGATACGCAGTATTTT
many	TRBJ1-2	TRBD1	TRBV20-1	CSAVNRDRGYYGYTF	TGCAGTGCCGTGAACCGGGACAGGGGTTACTATGGCTACACCTTC
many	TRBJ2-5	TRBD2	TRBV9	CASSVGVGGRQETQYF	TGTGCCAGCAGCGTAGGTGTCGGCGGGAGGCAAGAGACCCAGTACTTC
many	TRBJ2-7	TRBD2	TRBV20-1	CSAPLRGGGNYEQYF	TGCAGTGCGCCTCTCCGGGGGGGAGGCAACTACGAGCAGTACTTC
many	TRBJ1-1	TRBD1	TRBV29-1	CSVGRHTGGAPLDTEAFF	TGCAGCGTTGGGCGACACACAGGGGGCGCCCCTTTGGACACTGAAGCTTTCTTT
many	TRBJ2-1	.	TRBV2	CASRLVPSRQFF	TGTGCCAGCAGACTAGTTCCCTCCCGGCAGTTCTTC
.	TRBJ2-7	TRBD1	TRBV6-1	CASSEADRPTYYEQYF	TGTGCCAGCAGTGAGGCGGACAGGCCGACTTACTACGAGCAGTACTTC
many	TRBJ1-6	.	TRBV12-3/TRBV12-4	CASSLTENNSPLHF	TGTGCCAGCAGTTTGACAGAGAATAATTCACCCCTCCACTTT
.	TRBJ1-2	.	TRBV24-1	CATSDWGAGYTF	TGTGCCACCAGTGATTGGGGGGCTGGCTACACCTTC
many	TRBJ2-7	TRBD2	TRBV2	CASREGTSSYEQYF	TGTGCCAGCAGGGAAGGGACTAGCTCCTACGAGCAGTACTTC
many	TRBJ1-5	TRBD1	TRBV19	CASSTGDRGRTGQPQHF	TGTGCCAGTAGTACTGGGGACAGGGGGCGTACGGGTCAGCCCCAGCATTTT
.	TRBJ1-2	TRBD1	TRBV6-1	CASSYHTGTGSDGYTF	TGTGCCAGCAGCTATCATACCGGGACAGGGTCTGATGGCTACACCTTC
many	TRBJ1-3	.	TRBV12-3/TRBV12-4	CASSLAGTYTGNTIYF	TGTGCCAGCAGTTTAGCGGGGACATATACTGGAAACACCATATATTTT
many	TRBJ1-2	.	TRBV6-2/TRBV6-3	CASSYLNRDPGYTF	TGTGCCAGCAGTTACCTGAACCGGGACCCGGGCTACACCTTC
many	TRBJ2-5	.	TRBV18	CASSQGVSETQYF	TGTGCCAGCTCACAGGGAGTTTCAGAGACCCAGTACTTC
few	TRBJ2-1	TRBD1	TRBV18	CASSSLDRDEQFF	TGTGCCAGCTCCTCCCTAGACAGGGATGAGCAGTTCTTC
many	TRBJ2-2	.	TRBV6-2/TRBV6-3	CASSSYVLGGTGELFF	TGTGCCAGCAGTTCCTACGTCTTAGGAGGAACCGGGGAGCTGTTTTTT
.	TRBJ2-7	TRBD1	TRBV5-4	CASSLRTGDYEQYF	TGTGCCAGCAGCTTGCGGACAGGGGACTACGAGCAGTACTTC
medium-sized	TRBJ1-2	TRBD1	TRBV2	CASTDGGTGGKDGYTF	TGTGCCAGCACCGACGGTGGGACAGGGGGCAAAGATGGCTACACCTTC
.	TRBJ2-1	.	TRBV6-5	CASSYSGQYYNEQFF	TGTGCCAGCAGTTACTCAGGGCAGTATTACAATGAGCAGTTCTTC
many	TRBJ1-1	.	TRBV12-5	CASGLPYRTERTEAFF	TGTGCTAGTGGTTTGCCCTATCGGACAGAGAGGACTGAAGCTTTCTTT
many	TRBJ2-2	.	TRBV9	CASSVRESDTGELFF	TGTGCCAGCAGCGTCAGGGAAAGTGACACCGGGGAGCTGTTTTTT
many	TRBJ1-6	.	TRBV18	CASSPLGRLNSPLHF	TGTGCCAGCTCACCACTTGGGAGATTGAATTCACCCCTCCACTTT
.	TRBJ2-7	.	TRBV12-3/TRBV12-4	CASSSWHEQYF	TGTGCCAGCAGTTCCTGGCATGAGCAGTACTTC
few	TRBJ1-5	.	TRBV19	CASSGIDQPQHF	TGTGCCAGTAGTGGTATTGATCAGCCCCAGCATTTT
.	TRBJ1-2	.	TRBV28	CASSLGRGFRGYTF	TGTGCCAGCAGTTTAGGTCGGGGTTTCCGCGGCTACACCTTC
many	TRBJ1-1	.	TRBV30	CAWSVWGSDTEAFF	TGTGCCTGGAGTGTATGGGGGTCTGACACTGAAGCTTTCTTT
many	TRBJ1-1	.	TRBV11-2	CASSLEGRSNRVYTEAFF	TGTGCCAGCAGCTTAGAGGGTCGGTCAAACAGGGTTTACACTGAAGCTTTCTTT
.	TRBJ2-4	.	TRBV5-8	CASSFRRGMGNIQYF	TGTGCCAGCAGCTTCCGCCGGGGAATGGGGAACATTCAGTACTTC